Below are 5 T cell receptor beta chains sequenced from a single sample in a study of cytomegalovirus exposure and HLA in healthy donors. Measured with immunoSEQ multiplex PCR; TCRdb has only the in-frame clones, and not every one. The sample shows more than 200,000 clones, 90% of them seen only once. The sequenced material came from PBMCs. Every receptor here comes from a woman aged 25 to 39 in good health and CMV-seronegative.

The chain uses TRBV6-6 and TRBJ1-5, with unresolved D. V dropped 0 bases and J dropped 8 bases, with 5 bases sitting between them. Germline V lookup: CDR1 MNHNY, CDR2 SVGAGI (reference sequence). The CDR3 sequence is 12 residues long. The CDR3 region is CASSYSGEPQHF. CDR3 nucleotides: TGTGCCAGCAGTTACTCCGGCGAGCCCCAGCATTTT.

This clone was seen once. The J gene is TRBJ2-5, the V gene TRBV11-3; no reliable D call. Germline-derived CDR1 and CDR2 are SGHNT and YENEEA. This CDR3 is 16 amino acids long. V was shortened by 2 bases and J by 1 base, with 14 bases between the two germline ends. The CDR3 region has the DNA TGTGCCAGCAGCTTATCGGTTCTGGACGGCCAAGAGACCCAGTACTTC. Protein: CASSLSVLDGQETQYF.

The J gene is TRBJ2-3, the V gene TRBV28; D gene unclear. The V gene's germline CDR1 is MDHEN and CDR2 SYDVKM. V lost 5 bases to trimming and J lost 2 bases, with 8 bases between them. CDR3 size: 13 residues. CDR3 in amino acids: CASSPPATDTQYF. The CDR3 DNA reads TGTGCCAGCAGTCCCCCGGCCACAGATACGCAGTATTTT.

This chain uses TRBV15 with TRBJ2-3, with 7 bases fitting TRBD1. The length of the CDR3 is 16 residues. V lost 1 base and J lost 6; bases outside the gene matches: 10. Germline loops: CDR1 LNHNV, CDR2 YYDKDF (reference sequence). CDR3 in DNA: TGTGCCACCAGCAGAGTAGGGGGCGCAAATTCTGATACGCAGTATTTT. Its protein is CATSRVGGANSDTQYF. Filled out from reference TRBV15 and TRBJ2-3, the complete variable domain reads DAMVIQNPRYQVTQFGKPVTLSCSQTLNHNVMYWYQQKSSQAPKLLFHYYDKDFNNEADTPDNFQSRRPNTSFCFLDIRSPGLGDTAMYLCATSRVGGANSDTQYFGPGTRLTVL.

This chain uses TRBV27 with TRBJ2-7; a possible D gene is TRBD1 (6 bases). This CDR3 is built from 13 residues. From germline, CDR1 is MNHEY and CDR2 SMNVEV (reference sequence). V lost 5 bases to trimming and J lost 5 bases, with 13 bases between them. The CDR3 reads CASSAGELNEQYF. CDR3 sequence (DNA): TGTGCCAGCAGTGCAGGGGAGCTGAACGAGCAGTACTTC.